This TCR beta chain was sequenced in a study of T cell responses to AZD1222 COVID-19 vaccine (dated by TCRdb to the early 2020s). The study in broad terms: Because spike-specific TCR depth and breadth did not differ between the two schedules, AZD1222 recipients who got a second dose at roughly 4 weeks were pooled with those who got a second dose at roughly 12 weeks. A total of about 240 trial participants underwent TCR sequencing, of whom 207 received two doses of AZD1222 and about 26 received two doses of the MenACWY control vaccine. Trial participants were enrolled into age subgroups of 18-55, 56-69 and 70-plus years, which contained about 150, 27 and 61 TCR-sequenced participants, respectively. Overall study results and their limits: Vaccine-associated CD4 TCRs spanned the whole spike protein, with dominant responses in regions 160-218 and 743-854. Reportedly, close to half of the unique spike-specific TCRs recognized epitopes lying outside the regions that are mutated in the B.1.351 and B.1.1.7 variants. In the small 56-69-year group, the increase in depth fell short of significance, most likely because of low power. Because no day 14 peak-response samples were available, the repertoires could be characterized only after the peak T cell response. Conclusions about previously exposed vaccinees are limited because only six or seven AZD1222 recipients were SARS-CoV-2 seropositive at baseline. After two AZD1222 doses, both the breadth and the depth of spike-specific TCRs were significantly higher than at day 0 and than in MenACWY recipients. Most participants were white British and females outnumbered males, and the authors suggested that clonal diversity may have been underestimated.

The CDR3 regions of human TCRbeta chains were subjected to immunosequencing. As for the original processing: TCRs in the repertoires were compared against a reference library of SARS-CoV-2-specific TCRs that had been generated with the MIRA antigen-specificity platform. Breadth was defined as the fraction of unique TCRs that were SARS-CoV-2-associated, and depth was defined as the fraction of total T cells that were SARS-CoV-2-associated. Using the MIRA data, every spike-specific TCR was mapped to the spike region that the TCR reacted to and assigned to either a CD4 or a CD8 class. Log10-transformed breadth and depth values were compared by one-way ANOVA with Sidak's multiple comparisons tests. TCRdb mirrors the immuneACCESS table, restricted to in-frame sequences. Some clones are absent from its copies; in checked studies, under half trace to an unresolved V gene, and the reason for the others is unknown. V, J and clone size derive from that table, while D and trimming were established from the DNA sequence. Here the sample has approximately 89,000 clones; roughly 90% occur a single time. The ten top clones hold about 2.5% of the sample.

Note on this clone: No antigen is known for it. Nothing much larger sits one base from this clone, and base qualities are not available.

The CDR3 runs 15 residues from the cysteine to the phenylalanine. Of the read, only the CDR3 DNA is kept; its 45 bases are in frame from base 1. Trimming takes 4 bases off V and 0 bases off J; junction bases not matched to a gene: 4. CDR1 SNHLY and CDR2 FYNNEI were looked up in the germline V gene. This specimen's time point label, per the study, means: baseline before first vaccination. Vaccinee samples came from UK trials COV001 and COV002, including a single-blind randomized controlled phase 2/3 trial of AZD1222 (ChAdOx1 nCoV-19) in healthy adults. Trial participant PBMC samples were collected at day 0 and day 28 after the second dose for TCRbeta chain sequencing.

The chain joins TRBV2 to TRBJ2-3, and TRBD2 aligns with 7 junction nucleotides. This specimen was peripheral blood, taken on day 0 of AZD1222 vaccination. This receptor was identified in an adult in good health. The sequence in DNA is TGTGCCAGCAGTGCAGCGGGGTCTAGCACAGATACGCAGTATTTT. Its product reads: CASSAAGSSTDTQYF.